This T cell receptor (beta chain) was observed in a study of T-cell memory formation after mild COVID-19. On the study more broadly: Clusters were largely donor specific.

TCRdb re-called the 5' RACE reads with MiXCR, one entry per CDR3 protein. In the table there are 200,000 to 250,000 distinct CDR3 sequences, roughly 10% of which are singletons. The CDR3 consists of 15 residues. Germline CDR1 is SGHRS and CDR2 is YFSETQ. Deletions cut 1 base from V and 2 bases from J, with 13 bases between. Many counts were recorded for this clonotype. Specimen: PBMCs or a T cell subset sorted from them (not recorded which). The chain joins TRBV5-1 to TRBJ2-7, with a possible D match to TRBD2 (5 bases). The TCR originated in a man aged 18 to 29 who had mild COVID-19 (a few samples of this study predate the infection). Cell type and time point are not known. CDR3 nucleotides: TGCGCCAGCAGCTTGCGGGGTATAGAGGCCTACGAGCAGTACTTC. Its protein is CASSLRGIEAYEQYF.